Shown below are 26 T cell receptor beta chains from a single sample sequenced in a study of cytomegalovirus exposure and HLA in healthy donors. Some clones are missing from TCRdb's copy, which holds only in-frame ones; the method was immunoSEQ multiplex PCR. The sample includes 170,000 or so clones, approximately 84% seen only once; the top ten take about 2.8%. The sample consisted of PBMCs. The receptor set was obtained from a woman younger than 30 in good health and CMV-seropositive.

The chain couples TRBV29-1 to TRBJ1-6; TRBD1 matches 9 bases. Germline trimming cut 5 bases from V and 6 bases from J; bases unmatched to any gene: 2. Germline lookup yields CDR1 SQVTM and CDR2 ANQGSEA. The CDR3 has 13 residues. This CDR3 is CSVKQGANSPLHF. CDR3 DNA sequence: TGCAGCGTTAAACAGGGGGCTAATTCACCCCTCCACTTT.

This clone has a single count. This sequence joins TRBV6-1 and TRBJ2-2, with unresolved D. Between the trimmed V and J ends, which lost 5 bases and 7 bases, there was a span of 17 bases. In germline, CDR1 is MNHNS, CDR2 SASEGT. The CDR3 totals 15 residues. CDR3 bases: TGTGCCAGCAGTAAATTGAGATCTCTTGACGGGGAGCTGTTTTTT. This sequence encodes CASSKLRSLDGELFF.

The genes are TRBV5-5 and TRBJ2-1, with 7 bases lining up with TRBD2. The CDR3 totals 16 residues. CDR1 SGHKS and CDR2 YYEKEE come from the germline V gene (reference sequence). Trimming removed 4 bases from V and 5 bases from J; junction bases left unmatched: 12. This chain's CDR3 is CASSRPRRGGDNEQFF. The DNA for the CDR3 is TGTGCCAGCAGCCGTCCCCGCCGCGGGGGAGACAATGAGCAGTTCTTC.

CDR3 sequence: CASSGRDRVRAGANVLTF. For the CDR3, the DNA is TGTGCCAGCAGCGGCCGGGACAGGGTACGGGCTGGGGCCAACGTCCTGACTTTC. The V call is TRBV9, the J call TRBJ2-6, with 9 nucleotides matching TRBD1. Germline V lookup: CDR1 SGDLS, CDR2 YYNGEE. The V segment lost 3 bases and the J segment 2 bases; nucleotides outside the gene matches: 9. The CDR3 runs 18 residues. The variable domain in full, completed from reference TRBV9 and TRBJ2-6, reads DSGVTQTPKHLITATGQRVTLRCSPRSGDLSVYWYQQSLDQGLQFLIQYYNGEERAKGNILERFSAQQFPDLHSELNLSSLELGDSALYFCASSGRDRVRAGANVLTFGAGSRLTVL.

The chain couples TRBV27 to TRBJ1-6; 10 bases match TRBD1. The CDR3 runs to 12 residues. Trimming took 10 bases from V and 9 from J; bases not matched to a gene: 3. The germline gives CDR1 MNHEY, CDR2 SMNVEV (reference sequence). This CDR3 is CATGDRGSPLHF. In DNA form, the CDR3 reads TGTGCCACCGGGGACAGGGGTTCACCCCTCCACTTT.

The chain carries TRBV2 and TRBJ1-1; possible D gene TRBD1, 6 bases. CDR3 size: 14 residues. Germline values: CDR1 SNHLY, CDR2 FYNNEI. Trimming cost V 4 bases and J 2 bases, with 11 bases left between them. The CDR3 reads CASSGAGVNTEAFF. CDR3 DNA sequence: TGTGCCAGCAGTGGGGCAGGGGTTAACACTGAAGCTTTCTTT. The full variable domain, with the rest looked up from reference TRBV2 and TRBJ1-1, is EPEVTQTPSHQVTQMGQEVILRCVPISNHLYFYWYRQILGQKVEFLVSFYNNEISEKSEIFDDQFSVERPDGSNFTLKIRSTKLEDSAMYFCASSGAGVNTEAFFGQGTRLTVV.

This rearrangement joins TRBV19 to TRBJ2-7, with D maybe TRBD1 (6 bases). The CDR3 runs to 14 residues. Trimming removed 6 bases from V and 1 base from J, with 13 bases in between. The V gene's germline CDR1 is LNHDA and CDR2 SQIVND (reference sequence). This chain's CDR3 is CASSRTQGSYEQYF. CDR3 DNA: TGTGCCAGTAGCAGAACACAGGGTTCCTACGAGCAGTACTTC. The variable domain in full, completed from reference TRBV19 and TRBJ2-7, reads DGGITQSPKYLFRKEGQNVTLSCEQNLNHDAMYWYRQDPGQGLRLIYYSQIVNDFQKGDIAEGYSVSREKKESFPLTVTSAQKNPTAFYLCASSRTQGSYEQYFGPGTRLTVT.

The chain links TRBV10-3 to TRBJ2-1, with TRBD1 as a possible D gene (6 bases). Trimming removed 4 bases at V and 7 bases at J, with 11 bases between. The CDR3 is 13 residues long. Germline values: CDR1 ENHRY, CDR2 SYGVKD. The CDR3 DNA sequence: TGTGCCATCAGTGGGGGGCCGGGGAATGAGCAGTTCTTC. Encoded protein: CAISGGPGNEQFF.

This sequence joins TRBV5-4 and TRBJ2-5; 7 bases are a match to TRBD2. There are 15 residues in the CDR3. CDR1 is SGHNT and CDR2 is YYREEE in the germline V gene (reference sequence). With 4 bases clipped from V and 1 base from J, the junction kept 7 bases outside the gene matches. The CDR3 nucleotides are TGTGCCAGCAGCCCGCTAGCGGAGATCCAAGAGACCCAGTACTTC. Protein sequence: CASSPLAEIQETQYF.

This rearrangement joins TRBV7-2 to TRBJ2-7; no definite D call. CDR3 length equals 12 residues. Trimming removed 7 bases at V and 6 bases at J, with 13 bases between. Germline lookup yields CDR1 SGHTA and CDR2 FQGNSA. The CDR3: CASMSAWSEQYF. DNA for the CDR3: TGTGCCAGCATGTCCGCCTGGAGCGAGCAGTACTTC.

This clone came up once. The chain carries TRBV2 and TRBJ2-2; D unresolved. The length of the CDR3 is 14 residues. The V and J ends lost 4 bases and 5 bases respectively, with 11 bases between them. Germline CDR1 reads SNHLY; CDR2 reads FYNNEI. The CDR3 nucleotides are TGTGCCAGCAGTGGTCGGGTCGGTACCGGGGAGCTGTTTTTT. Translating it yields CASSGRVGTGELFF. The full variable domain, completed using reference TRBV2 and TRBJ2-2, is EPEVTQTPSHQVTQMGQEVILRCVPISNHLYFYWYRQILGQKVEFLVSFYNNEISEKSEIFDDQFSVERPDGSNFTLKIRSTKLEDSAMYFCASSGRVGTGELFFGEGSRLTVL.

The CDR3 DNA follows: TGTGCTAGTGGTTTGGGACAGGGTTATAATGAAAAACTGTTTTTT. Translation gives CASGLGQGYNEKLFF. The chain uses TRBV12-5 and TRBJ1-4; the match to TRBD1 covers 7 bases. The J segment lost 4 bases and the V segment lost 1 base, leaving 3 bases of the junction unmatched. The germline gives CDR1 LGHNT, CDR2 FRNRAP. This CDR3 has 15 residues.

This chain uses TRBV2 with TRBJ2-2; D call uncertain. CDR3 length equals 15 residues. V shed 7 bases and J shed 2 bases, with 14 bases lying between them. CDR1 and CDR2 (germline): SNHLY, FYNNEI. The CDR3 region has the DNA TGTGCCAGCATGCCTGTTGGCAGAAACACCGGGGAGCTGTTTTTT. It encodes CASMPVGRNTGELFF.

The CDR3 bases are TGTGCCAGCAGCCCGTCGGGGGGCTATGGCTACACCTTC. Protein product: CASSPSGGYGYTF. This sequence joins TRBV7-3 and TRBJ1-2, with D possibly being TRBD1 (5 bases). Looked up from germline, CDR1 is SGHTA and CDR2 is FQGTGA. The CDR3 sequence is 13 residues long. Trimming cost V 5 bases and J 4 bases, with 11 bases left between them.

This clone appeared a few times. The chain carries TRBV7-9 and TRBJ1-2; no firm D call. V dropped 5 bases and J dropped 2 bases, with 12 bases sitting between them. The CDR3 has 14 residues. Looked up from germline, CDR1 is SEHNR and CDR2 is FQNEAQ (reference sequence). The CDR3 here is CASSLLTENYGYTF. DNA of the CDR3: TGTGCCAGCAGCCTTCTAACGGAGAACTATGGCTACACCTTC.

CDR3 bases: TGTGCCAGCAGTAAAGGCCTACTCCTGAACACTGAAGCTTTCTTT. It encodes CASSKGLLLNTEAFF. This rearrangement joins TRBV6-1 to TRBJ1-1; D is unclear. Germline lookup yields CDR1 MNHNS and CDR2 SASEGT. Trimming shortened V by 5 bases and J by 0 bases, and 13 bases separated the two germline ends. The CDR3 sequence is 15 residues long.

The sample holds one count of this clone. J is TRBJ2-1 and V is TRBV20-1; weak D call: TRBD2 (6 bases). Germline V gives CDR1 DFQATT, CDR2 SNEGSKA (reference sequence). This CDR3 comprises 11 residues. The V end was cut by 5 bases, the J end by 8 bases, with 10 bases between. Here the CDR3 reads CSAGSSDEQFF. CDR3 nucleotides: TGCAGTGCTGGTTCTAGCGATGAGCAGTTCTTC.

This chain joins TRBV6-1 and TRBJ1-3; D uncertain. Germline V gives CDR1 MNHNS, CDR2 SASEGT. V was trimmed by 6 bases and J by 2 bases, leaving 8 bases between them. CDR3 length: 13 residues. Here the CDR3 reads CASRLAAGNTIYF. In DNA form, the CDR3 reads TGTGCCAGCAGATTAGCGGCTGGAAACACCATATATTTT.

The V gene is TRBV21-1, the J gene TRBJ1-5. TRBV21-1 is shown as a pseudogene. The CDR3 totals 13 residues. The CDR3 DNA sequence: TGTGCCAGCAGCGGGCAGGGAGGCCAGCCCCAGCATTTT. It specifies CASSGQGGQPQHF.

This chain links TRBV7-2 with TRBJ1-5, with 8 bases lining up with TRBD1. Germline V gene data show CDR1 as SGHTA and CDR2 as FQGNSA. V was clipped by 5 bases and J by 9 bases; unmatched bases: 12. There are 15 residues in the CDR3. The CDR3 protein is CASSAKGQGGLPQHF. For the CDR3, the DNA is TGTGCCAGCAGCGCAAAAGGACAGGGTGGATTGCCCCAGCATTTT.

The chain combines TRBV7-6 with TRBJ2-1, with 8 positions matching TRBD2. The junction had 6 bases not matched to a gene; V was cut back by 5 bases and J by 3 bases. Germline V CDR1 and CDR2: SGHVS, FNYEAQ. The CDR3 extends over 15 amino acids. The chain's CDR3 is CASSTSGTSYNEQFF. The CDR3 bases are TGTGCCAGCAGCACCTCCGGGACTAGCTACAATGAGCAGTTCTTC.

This chain links TRBV2 with TRBJ2-1; possible D gene TRBD1, 5 bases. The length of the CDR3 is 15 residues. Germline V gene sequence: CDR1 SNHLY, CDR2 FYNNEI. The V gene lost 6 bases and the J gene lost 1 base, with 13 bases spanning the gap. In DNA, the CDR3 is TGTGCCAGCAGCGACAGCAACCCATCCTACAATGAGCAGTTCTTC. Encoded protein: CASSDSNPSYNEQFF.

V gene TRBV4-2 combines with J gene TRBJ2-3; D might be TRBD2 (5 bases). The CDR3 totals 14 residues. The germline CDR1 and CDR2 sequences are LGHNA and YNFKEQ. Trimming removed 4 bases at V and 3 bases at J, with 11 bases between. Here the CDR3 reads CASSPEGDTDTQYF. The CDR3 region has the DNA TGTGCCAGCAGCCCCGAGGGAGATACAGATACGCAGTATTTT.

The V call is TRBV5-4, the J call TRBJ1-1, with D possibly matching TRBD1 (6 bases). V gave up 3 bases and J gave up 8 bases, with 17 bases separating them. From germline, CDR1 is SGHNT and CDR2 YYREEE (reference sequence). The CDR3 is 14 amino acids. The CDR3 is CASSSPTADREAFF. CDR3 nucleotides: TGTGCCAGCAGCTCCCCGACTGCCGACAGGGAAGCTTTCTTT.

This clone appeared once. This sequence joins TRBV9 and TRBJ1-3; possible D gene TRBD1, 5 bases. From germline, CDR1 is SGDLS and CDR2 YYNGEE. The CDR3 loop spans 19 amino acids. V dropped 2 bases and J dropped 1 base, with 22 bases sitting between them. The CDR3 loop is CASSVSPGDSLPSGNTIYF. The CDR3 DNA reads TGTGCCAGCAGCGTCTCTCCCGGGGACTCTTTACCATCTGGAAACACCATATATTTT.

The CDR3 loop is CASSPRGDSVYYEQYF. The CDR3 DNA follows: TGTGCCAGCAGCCCCCGCGGGGACAGCGTATACTACGAGCAGTACTTC. The chain is built from TRBV9 and TRBJ2-7; tentative D call: TRBD1 (7 bases). CDR3 length: 16 amino acids. The germline CDR1 and CDR2 sequences are SGDLS and YYNGEE. V dropped 4 bases and J dropped 3 bases, with 20 bases sitting between them.